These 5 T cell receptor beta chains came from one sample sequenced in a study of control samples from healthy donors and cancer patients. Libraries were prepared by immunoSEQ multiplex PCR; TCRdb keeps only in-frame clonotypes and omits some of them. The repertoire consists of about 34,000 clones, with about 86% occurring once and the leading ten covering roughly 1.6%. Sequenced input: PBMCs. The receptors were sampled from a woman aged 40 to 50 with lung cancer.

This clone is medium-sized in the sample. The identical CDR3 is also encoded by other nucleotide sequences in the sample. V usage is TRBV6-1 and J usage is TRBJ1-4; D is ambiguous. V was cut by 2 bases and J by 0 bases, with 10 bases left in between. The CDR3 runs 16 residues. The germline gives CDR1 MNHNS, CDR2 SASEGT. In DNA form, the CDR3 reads TGTGCCAGCAGTGAATGGACGGGTGCAACTAATGAAAAACTGTTTTTT. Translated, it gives CASSEWTGATNEKLFF.

The CDR3 region has the DNA TGTGCCAGTAGTACCGGGGACAGGGGGAATTCACCCCTCCACTTT. Protein sequence: CASSTGDRGNSPLHF. The chain has TRBV19 and TRBJ1-6; 11 bases agree with TRBD1. The CDR3 contains 15 residues. Losses at the gene ends were 4 bases for V and 7 bases for J; bases not matched to a gene: 3. Looked up from germline, CDR1 is LNHDA and CDR2 is SQIVND (reference sequence).

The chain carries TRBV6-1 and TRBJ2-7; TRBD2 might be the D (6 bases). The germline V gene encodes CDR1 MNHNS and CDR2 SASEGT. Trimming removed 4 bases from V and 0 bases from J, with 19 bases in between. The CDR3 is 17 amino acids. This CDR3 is CASSGGRLGLLSYEQYF. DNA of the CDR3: TGTGCCAGCAGTGGCGGGCGGTTGGGACTCCTCTCCTACGAGCAGTACTTC.

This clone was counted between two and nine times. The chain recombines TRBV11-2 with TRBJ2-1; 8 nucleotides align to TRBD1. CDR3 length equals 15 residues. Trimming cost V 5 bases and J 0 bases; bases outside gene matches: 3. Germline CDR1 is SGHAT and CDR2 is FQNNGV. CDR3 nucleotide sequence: TGTGCCAGCAGCCGGACAGGGAGCTCCTACAATGAGCAGTTCTTC. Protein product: CASSRTGSSYNEQFF.

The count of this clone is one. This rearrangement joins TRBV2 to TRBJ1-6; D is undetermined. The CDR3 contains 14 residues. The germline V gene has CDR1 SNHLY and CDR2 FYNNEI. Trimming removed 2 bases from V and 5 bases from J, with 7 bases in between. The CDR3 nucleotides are TGTGCCAGCAGTGAAAGAGGAAATAATTCACCCCTCCACTTT. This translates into CASSERGNNSPLHF.